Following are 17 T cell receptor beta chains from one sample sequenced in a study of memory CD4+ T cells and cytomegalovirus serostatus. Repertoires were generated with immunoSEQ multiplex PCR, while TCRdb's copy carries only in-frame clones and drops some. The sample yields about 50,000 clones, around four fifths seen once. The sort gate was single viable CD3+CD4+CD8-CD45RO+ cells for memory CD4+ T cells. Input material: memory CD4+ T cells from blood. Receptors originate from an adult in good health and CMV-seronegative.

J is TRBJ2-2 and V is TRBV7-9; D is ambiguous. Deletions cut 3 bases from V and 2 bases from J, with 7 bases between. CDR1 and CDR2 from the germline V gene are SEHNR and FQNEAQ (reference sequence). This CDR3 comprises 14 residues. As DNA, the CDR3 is TGTGCCAGCAGCTTGGGAAGTAACACCGGGGAGCTGTTTTTT. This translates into CASSLGSNTGELFF.

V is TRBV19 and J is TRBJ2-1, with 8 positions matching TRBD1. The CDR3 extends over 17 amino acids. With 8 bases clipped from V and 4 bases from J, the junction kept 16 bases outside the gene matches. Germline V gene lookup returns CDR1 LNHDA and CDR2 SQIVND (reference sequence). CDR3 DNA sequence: TGTGCCAGTCGAAAACGTGGGGGGACAGGCTCTTACAATGAGCAGTTCTTC. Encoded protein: CASRKRGGTGSYNEQFF.

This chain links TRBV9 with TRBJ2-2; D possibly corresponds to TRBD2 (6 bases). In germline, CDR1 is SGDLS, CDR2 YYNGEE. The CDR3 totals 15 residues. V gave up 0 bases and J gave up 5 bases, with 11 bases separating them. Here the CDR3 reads CASSVDARGTGELFF. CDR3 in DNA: TGTGCCAGCAGCGTAGACGCCCGGGGGACCGGGGAGCTGTTTTTT. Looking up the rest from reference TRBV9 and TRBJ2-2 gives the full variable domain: DSGVTQTPKHLITATGQRVTLRCSPRSGDLSVYWYQQSLDQGLQFLIQYYNGEERAKGNILERFSAQQFPDLHSELNLSSLELGDSALYFCASSVDARGTGELFFGEGSRLTVL.

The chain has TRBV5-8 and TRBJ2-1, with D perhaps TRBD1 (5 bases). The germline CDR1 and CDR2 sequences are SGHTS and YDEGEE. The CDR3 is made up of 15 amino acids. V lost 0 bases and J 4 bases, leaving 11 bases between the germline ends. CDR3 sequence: CASSLGVGVYNEQFF. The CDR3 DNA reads TGTGCCAGCAGCTTGGGAGTAGGGGTTTACAATGAGCAGTTCTTC.

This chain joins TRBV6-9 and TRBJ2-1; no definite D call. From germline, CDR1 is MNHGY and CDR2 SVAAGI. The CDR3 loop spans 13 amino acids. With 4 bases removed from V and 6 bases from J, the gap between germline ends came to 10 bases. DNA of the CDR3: TGTGCCAGCAGTTCCCCTACGGTCAATGAGCAGTTCTTC. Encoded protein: CASSSPTVNEQFF.

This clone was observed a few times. The CDR3 reads CASSRGLITNEKLFF. The CDR3 DNA sequence: TGTGCCAGCAGCCGCGGACTGATAACTAATGAAAAACTGTTTTTT. The chain joins TRBV7-2 to TRBJ1-4, with D uncertain. V was clipped by 5 bases and J by 1 base, with 11 bases between them. Per germline, CDR1 SGHTA and CDR2 FQGNSA. This CDR3 region has 15 residues. The full variable domain, in which reference TRBV7-2 and TRBJ1-4 provide the parts outside the CDR3, is GAGVSQSPSNKVTEKGKDVELRCDPISGHTALYWYRQSLGQGLEFLIYFQGNSAPDKSGLPSDRFSAERTGGSVSTLTIQRTQQEDSAVYLCASSRGLITNEKLFFGSGTQLSVL.

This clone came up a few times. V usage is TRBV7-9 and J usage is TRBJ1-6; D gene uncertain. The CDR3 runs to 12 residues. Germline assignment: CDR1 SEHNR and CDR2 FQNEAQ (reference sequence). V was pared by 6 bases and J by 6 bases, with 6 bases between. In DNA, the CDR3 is TGTGCCAGCAGGGAGGGTAATTCACCCCTCCACTTT. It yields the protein CASREGNSPLHF.

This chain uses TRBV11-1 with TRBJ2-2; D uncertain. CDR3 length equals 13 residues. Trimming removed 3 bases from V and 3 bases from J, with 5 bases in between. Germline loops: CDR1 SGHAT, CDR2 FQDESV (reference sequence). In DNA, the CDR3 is TGTGCCAGCAGCTTTCGGTACACCGGGGAGCTGTTTTTT. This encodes CASSFRYTGELFF.

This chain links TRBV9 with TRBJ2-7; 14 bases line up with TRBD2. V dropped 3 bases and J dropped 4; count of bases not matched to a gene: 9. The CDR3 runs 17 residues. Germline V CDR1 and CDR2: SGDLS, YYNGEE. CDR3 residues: CASSAGTSGRVGYEQYF. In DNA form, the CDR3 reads TGTGCCAGCAGCGCCGGGACTAGCGGGAGAGTTGGTTACGAGCAGTACTTC.

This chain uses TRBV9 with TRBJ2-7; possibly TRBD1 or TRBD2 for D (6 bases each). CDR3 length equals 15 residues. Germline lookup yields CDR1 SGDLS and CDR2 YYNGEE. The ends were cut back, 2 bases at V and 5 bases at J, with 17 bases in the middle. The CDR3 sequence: CASSVGGGSLHEQYF. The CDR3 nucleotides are TGTGCCAGCAGCGTGGGGGGCGGTAGTCTCCACGAGCAGTACTTC. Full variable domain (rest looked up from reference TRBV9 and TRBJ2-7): DSGVTQTPKHLITATGQRVTLRCSPRSGDLSVYWYQQSLDQGLQFLIQYYNGEERAKGNILERFSAQQFPDLHSELNLSSLELGDSALYFCASSVGGGSLHEQYFGPGTRLTVT.

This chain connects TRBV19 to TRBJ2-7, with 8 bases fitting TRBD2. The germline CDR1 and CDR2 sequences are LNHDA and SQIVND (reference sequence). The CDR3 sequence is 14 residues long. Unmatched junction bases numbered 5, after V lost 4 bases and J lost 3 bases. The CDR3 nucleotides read TGTGCCAGTAGTACCCCCGGGACTAGCTACGAGCAGTACTTC. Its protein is CASSTPGTSYEQYF.

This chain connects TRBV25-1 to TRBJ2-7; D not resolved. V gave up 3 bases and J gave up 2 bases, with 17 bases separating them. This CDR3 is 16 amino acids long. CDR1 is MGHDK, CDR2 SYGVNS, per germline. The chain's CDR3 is CASSDLSKGLTYEQYF. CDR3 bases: TGTGCCAGCAGTGATTTATCTAAGGGTCTTACCTACGAGCAGTACTTC.

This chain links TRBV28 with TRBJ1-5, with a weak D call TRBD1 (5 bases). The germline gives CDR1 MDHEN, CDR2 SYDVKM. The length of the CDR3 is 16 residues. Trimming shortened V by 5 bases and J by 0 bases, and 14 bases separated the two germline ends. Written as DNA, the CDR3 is TGTGCCAGCAGTCCATCAGGGAGGGATAGCAATCAGCCCCAGCATTTT. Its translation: CASSPSGRDSNQPQHF.

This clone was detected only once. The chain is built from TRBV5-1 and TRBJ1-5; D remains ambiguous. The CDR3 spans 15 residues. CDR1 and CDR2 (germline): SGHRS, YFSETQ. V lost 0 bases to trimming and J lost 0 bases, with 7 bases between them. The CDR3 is CASSLDGVSNQPQHF. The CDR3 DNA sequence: TGCGCCAGCAGCTTGGATGGTGTTAGCAATCAGCCCCAGCATTTT.

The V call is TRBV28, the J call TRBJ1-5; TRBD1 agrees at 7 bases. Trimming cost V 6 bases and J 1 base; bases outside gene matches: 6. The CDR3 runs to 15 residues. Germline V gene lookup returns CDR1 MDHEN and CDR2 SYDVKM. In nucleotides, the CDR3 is TGTGCCAGCAGGTTTACAGGGGTAAGCAATCAGCCCCAGCATTTT. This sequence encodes CASRFTGVSNQPQHF. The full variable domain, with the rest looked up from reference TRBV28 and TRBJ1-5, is DVKVTQSSRYLVKRTGEKVFLECVQDMDHENMFWYRQDPGLGLRLIYFSYDVKMKEKGDIPEGYSVSREKKERFSLILESASTNQTSMYLCASRFTGVSNQPQHFGDGTRLSIL.

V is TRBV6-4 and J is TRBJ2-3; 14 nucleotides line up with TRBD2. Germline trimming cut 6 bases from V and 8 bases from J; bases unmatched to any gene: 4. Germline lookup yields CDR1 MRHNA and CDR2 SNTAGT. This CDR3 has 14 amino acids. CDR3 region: CASRGTSGSGTQYF. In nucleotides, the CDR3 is TGTGCCAGCAGAGGGACTAGCGGGAGCGGTACGCAGTATTTT.

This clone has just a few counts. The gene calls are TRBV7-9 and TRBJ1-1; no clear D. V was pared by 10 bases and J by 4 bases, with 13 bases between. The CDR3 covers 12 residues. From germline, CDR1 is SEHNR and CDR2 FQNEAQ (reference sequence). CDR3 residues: CATQPEGTEAFF. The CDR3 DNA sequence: TGTGCCACCCAACCAGAGGGCACTGAAGCTTTCTTT.